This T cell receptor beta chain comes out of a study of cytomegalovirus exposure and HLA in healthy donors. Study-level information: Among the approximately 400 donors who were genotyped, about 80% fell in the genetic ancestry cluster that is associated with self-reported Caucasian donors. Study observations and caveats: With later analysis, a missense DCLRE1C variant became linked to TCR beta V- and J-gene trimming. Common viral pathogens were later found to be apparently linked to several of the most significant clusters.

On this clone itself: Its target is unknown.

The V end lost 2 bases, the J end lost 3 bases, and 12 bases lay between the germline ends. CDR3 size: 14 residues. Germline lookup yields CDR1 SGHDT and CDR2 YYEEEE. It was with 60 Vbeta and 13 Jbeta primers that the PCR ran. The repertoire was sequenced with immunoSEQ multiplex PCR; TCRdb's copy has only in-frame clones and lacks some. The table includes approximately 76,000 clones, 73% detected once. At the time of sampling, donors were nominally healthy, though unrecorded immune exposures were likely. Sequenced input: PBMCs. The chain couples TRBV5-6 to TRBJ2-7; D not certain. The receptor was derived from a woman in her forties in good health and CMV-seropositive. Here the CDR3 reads CASSFSLRNYEQYF. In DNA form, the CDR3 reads TGTGCCAGCAGCTTCAGTTTGAGGAACTACGAGCAGTACTTC.